The 6 T cell receptor beta chains below were found in one sample sequenced in a study of identical twins. TCRdb called the 5' RACE reads again in MiXCR, with one record for every CDR3 protein. The sample consists of over 200,000 distinct CDR3 sequences, 6.5% of them appearing once. These data also formed part of another study, on T cells expressing NK-cell markers.

The sample consisted of CD8+ T cells sorted from blood. These receptors originate from a woman aged 18-30 years in good health.

V usage is TRBV7-7 and J usage is TRBJ2-3, with D possibly matching TRBD2 (6 bases). Between the trimmed V and J ends, which lost 5 bases and 1 base, there was a span of 10 bases. Looked up from germline, CDR1 is SSHAT and CDR2 is FNYEAQ (reference sequence). The CDR3 spans 14 residues. CDR3 sequence: CASSPGSGTDTQYF. The CDR3 nucleotides are TGTGCCAGCAGCCCCGGGAGTGGCACAGATACGCAGTATTTT.

The sample holds a few counts of this clonotype. The chain combines TRBV7-9 with TRBJ2-5; 8 nucleotides align to TRBD2. The CDR3 is 15 residues long. The germline V gene has CDR1 SEHNR and CDR2 FQNEAQ (reference sequence). The ends lost 5 bases at V and 2 bases at J; junction bases unmatched: 7. The CDR3 bases are TGTGCCAGCAGCCAGGTGGCGGGGGGTCAAGAGACCCAGTACTTC. This gives the protein CASSQVAGGQETQYF. Complete variable domain (other parts from reference TRBV7-9 and TRBJ2-5): DTGVSQNPRHKITKRGQNVTFRCDPISEHNRLYWYRQTLGQGPEFLTYFQNEAQLEKSRLLSDRFSAERPKGSFSTLEIQRTEQGDSAMYLCASSQVAGGQETQYFGPGTRLLVL.

This clonotype turned up a few times. V is TRBV20-1 and J is TRBJ2-7; tentatively, D is TRBD1 (6 bases). Germline lookup yields CDR1 DFQATT and CDR2 SNEGSKA (reference sequence). CDR3 size: 12 residues. The V end lost 4 bases, the J end lost 3 bases, and 10 bases lay between the germline ends. The CDR3 DNA is TGCAGTGCTACAGGGGACAACTACGAGCAGTACTTC. It codes for CSATGDNYEQYF.

In this sample, this clonotype turned up a few times. The chain couples TRBV6-2 or TRBV6-3 to TRBJ2-6, with TRBD2 matching over 9 bases. CDR1 is MNHEY, CDR2 SVGEGT, per germline. CDR3 length: 19 amino acids. After removal of 2 bases from V and 2 bases from J, the junction contained 10 bases not matched to a gene. CDR3 in amino acids: CASSYTQGLALPGANVLTF. CDR3 nucleotides: TGTGCCAGCAGTTACACCCAGGGACTAGCCCTCCCTGGGGCCAACGTCCTGACTTTC.

J is TRBJ1-1 and V is TRBV6-1; 9 bases align to TRBD1. This CDR3 comprises 15 residues. Germline assignment: CDR1 MNHNS and CDR2 SASEGT. V dropped 10 bases and J dropped 0; count of bases not matched to a gene: 9. CDR3 in amino acids: CATTGGLVLNTEAFF. The CDR3, as DNA: TGTGCCACCACAGGGGGCTTGGTCCTGAACACTGAAGCTTTCTTT.

This clonotype was detected ten times or more. V usage is TRBV4-3 and J usage is TRBJ2-5, with D perhaps given as TRBD1 or TRBD2 (5 bases each). The CDR3 runs 16 residues. In germline, CDR1 is LGHNA, CDR2 YSLEER. V shed 0 bases and J shed 0 bases, with 11 bases lying between them. CDR3 in amino acids: CASSQDQGAYQETQYF. DNA for the CDR3: TGCGCCAGCAGCCAAGATCAGGGAGCGTACCAAGAGACCCAGTACTTC.